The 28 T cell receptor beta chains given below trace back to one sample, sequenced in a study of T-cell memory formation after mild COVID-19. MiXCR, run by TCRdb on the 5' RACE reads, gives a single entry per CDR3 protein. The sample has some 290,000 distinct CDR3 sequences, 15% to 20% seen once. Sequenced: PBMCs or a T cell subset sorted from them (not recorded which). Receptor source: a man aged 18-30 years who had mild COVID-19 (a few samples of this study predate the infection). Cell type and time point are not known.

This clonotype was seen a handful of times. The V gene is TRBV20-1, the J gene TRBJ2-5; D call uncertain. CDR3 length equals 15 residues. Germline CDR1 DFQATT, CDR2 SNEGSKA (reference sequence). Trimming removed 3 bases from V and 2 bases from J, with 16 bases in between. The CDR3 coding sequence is TGCAGTGCTAGGGGTCAGGTCCCCTTACAAGAGACCCAGTACTTC. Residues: CSARGQVPLQETQYF.

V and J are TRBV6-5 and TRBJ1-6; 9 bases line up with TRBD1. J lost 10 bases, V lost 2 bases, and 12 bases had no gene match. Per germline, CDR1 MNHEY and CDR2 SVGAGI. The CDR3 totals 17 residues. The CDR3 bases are TGTGCCAGCAGTTACGACGGGGACAGGGTGAGAGGATCACCCCTCCACTTT. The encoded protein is CASSYDGDRVRGSPLHF.

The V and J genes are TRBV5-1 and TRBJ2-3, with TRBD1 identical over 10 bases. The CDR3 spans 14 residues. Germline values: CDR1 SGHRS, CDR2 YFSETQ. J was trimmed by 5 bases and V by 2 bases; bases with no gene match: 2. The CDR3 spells CASSFGTGEDTQYF. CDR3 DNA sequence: TGCGCCAGCAGCTTCGGGACAGGGGAAGATACGCAGTATTTT.

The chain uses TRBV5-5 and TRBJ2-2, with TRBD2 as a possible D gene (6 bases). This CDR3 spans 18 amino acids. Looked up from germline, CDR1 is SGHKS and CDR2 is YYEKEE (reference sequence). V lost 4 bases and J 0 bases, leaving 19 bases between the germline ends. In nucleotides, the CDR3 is TGTGCCAGCAGCCCTTTCCCTCCCGGGGGTACGAACACCGGGGAGCTGTTTTTT. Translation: CASSPFPPGGTNTGELFF.

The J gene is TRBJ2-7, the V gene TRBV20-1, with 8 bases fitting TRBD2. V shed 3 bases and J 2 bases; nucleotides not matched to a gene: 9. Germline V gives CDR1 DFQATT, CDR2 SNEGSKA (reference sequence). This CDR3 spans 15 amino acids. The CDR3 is CSARGRGGGTYEQYF. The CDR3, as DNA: TGCAGTGCTAGGGGTCGTGGCGGGGGGACCTACGAGCAGTACTTC.

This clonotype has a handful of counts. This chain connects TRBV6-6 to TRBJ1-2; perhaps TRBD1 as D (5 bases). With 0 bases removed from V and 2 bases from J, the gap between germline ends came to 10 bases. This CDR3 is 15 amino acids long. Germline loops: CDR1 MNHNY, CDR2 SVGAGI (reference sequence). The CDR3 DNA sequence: TGTGCCAGCAGTTACTCGACCGGGGGGAACTATGGCTACACCTTC. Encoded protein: CASSYSTGGNYGYTF.

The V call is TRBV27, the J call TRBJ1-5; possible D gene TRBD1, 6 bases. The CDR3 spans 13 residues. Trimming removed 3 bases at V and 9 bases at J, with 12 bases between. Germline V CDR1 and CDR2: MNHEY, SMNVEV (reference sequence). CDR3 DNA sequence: TGTGCCAGCAGTTTCGGGGGCCGCCGGCCCCAGCATTTT. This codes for CASSFGGRRPQHF.

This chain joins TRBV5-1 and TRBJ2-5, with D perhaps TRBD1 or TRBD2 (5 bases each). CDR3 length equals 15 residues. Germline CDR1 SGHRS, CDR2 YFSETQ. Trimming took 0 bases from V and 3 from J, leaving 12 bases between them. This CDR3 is CASSLAGTVEETQYF. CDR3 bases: TGCGCCAGCAGCTTGGCCGGGACGGTAGAAGAGACCCAGTACTTC.

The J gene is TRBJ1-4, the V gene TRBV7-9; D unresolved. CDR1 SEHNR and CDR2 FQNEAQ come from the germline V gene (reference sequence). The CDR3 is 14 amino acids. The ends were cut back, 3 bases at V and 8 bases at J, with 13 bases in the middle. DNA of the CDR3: TGTGCCAGCAGCTTGACGGGTGTTTTGGAAAAACTGTTTTTT. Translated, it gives CASSLTGVLEKLFF.

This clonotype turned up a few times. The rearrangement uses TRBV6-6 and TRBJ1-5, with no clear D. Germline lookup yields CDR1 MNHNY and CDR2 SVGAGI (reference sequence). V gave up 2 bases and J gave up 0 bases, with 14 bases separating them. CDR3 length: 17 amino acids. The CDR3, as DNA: TGTGCCAGCAGTTACACCGCGGGCCCCTATAGCAATCAGCCCCAGCATTTT. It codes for CASSYTAGPYSNQPQHF.

The DNA of the CDR3 is TGTGCCAGCAGCTTAAATGGGGGCCCCCTCACAGATACGCAGTATTTT. This codes for CASSLNGGPLTDTQYF. The chain couples TRBV11-2 to TRBJ2-3, with a possible D match to TRBD1 (6 bases). The V and J ends lost 2 bases and 2 bases respectively, with 14 bases between them. Germline CDR1 reads SGHAT; CDR2 reads FQNNGV. CDR3 length equals 16 residues. The full variable domain, completed using reference TRBV11-2 and TRBJ2-3, is EAGVAQSPRYKIIEKRQSVAFWCNPISGHATLYWYQQILGQGPKLLIQFQNNGVVDDSQLPKDRFSAERLKGVDSTLKIQPAKLEDSAVYLCASSLNGGPLTDTQYFGPGTRLTVL.

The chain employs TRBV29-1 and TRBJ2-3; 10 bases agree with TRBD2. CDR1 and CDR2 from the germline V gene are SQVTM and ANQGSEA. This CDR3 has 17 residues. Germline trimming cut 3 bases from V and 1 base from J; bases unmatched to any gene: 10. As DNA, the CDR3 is TGCAGCGTTGAGTTCGCCCAGCGGGGGGGCCGCACAGATACGCAGTATTTT. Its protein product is CSVEFAQRGGRTDTQYF.

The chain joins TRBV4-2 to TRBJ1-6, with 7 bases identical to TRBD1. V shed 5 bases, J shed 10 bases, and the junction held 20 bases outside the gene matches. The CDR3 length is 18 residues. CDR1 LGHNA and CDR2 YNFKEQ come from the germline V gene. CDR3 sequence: CASSYRLTGAAGYSPLHF. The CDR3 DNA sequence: TGTGCCAGCAGCTACCGCCTAACAGGGGCCGCTGGGTACTCACCCCTCCACTTT.

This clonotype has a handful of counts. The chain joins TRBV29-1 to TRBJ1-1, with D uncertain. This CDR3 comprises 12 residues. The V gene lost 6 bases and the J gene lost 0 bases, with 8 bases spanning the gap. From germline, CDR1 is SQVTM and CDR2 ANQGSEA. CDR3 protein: CSVSAMNTEAFF. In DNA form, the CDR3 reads TGCAGCGTATCCGCCATGAACACTGAAGCTTTCTTT.

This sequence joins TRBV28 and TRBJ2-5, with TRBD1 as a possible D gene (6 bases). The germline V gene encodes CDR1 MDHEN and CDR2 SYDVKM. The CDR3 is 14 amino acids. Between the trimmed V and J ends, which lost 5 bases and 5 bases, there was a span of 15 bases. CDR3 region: CASSAPTGFETQYF. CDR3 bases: TGTGCCAGCAGTGCACCAACAGGGTTTGAGACCCAGTACTTC.

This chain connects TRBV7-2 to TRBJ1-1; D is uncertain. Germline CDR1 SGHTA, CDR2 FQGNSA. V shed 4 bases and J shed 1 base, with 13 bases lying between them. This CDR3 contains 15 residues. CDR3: CASSSSLDRNTEAFF. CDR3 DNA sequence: TGTGCCAGCAGCTCCTCGCTGGATAGGAACACTGAAGCTTTCTTT.

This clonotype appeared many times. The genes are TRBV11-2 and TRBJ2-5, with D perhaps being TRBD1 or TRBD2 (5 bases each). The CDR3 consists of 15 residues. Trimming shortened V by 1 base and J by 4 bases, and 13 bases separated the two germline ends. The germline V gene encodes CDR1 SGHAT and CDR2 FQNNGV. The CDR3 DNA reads TGTGCCAGCAGCTTAGGTTGGGACGGGGCAGAGACCCAGTACTTC. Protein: CASSLGWDGAETQYF. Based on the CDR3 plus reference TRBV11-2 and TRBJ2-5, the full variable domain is EAGVAQSPRYKIIEKRQSVAFWCNPISGHATLYWYQQILGQGPKLLIQFQNNGVVDDSQLPKDRFSAERLKGVDSTLKIQPAKLEDSAVYLCASSLGWDGAETQYFGPGTRLLVL.

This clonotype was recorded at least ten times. The CDR3 loop is CASSINPGAYEQYF. Written as DNA, the CDR3 is TGTGCCAGTAGTATTAACCCGGGGGCCTACGAGCAGTACTTC. The V call is TRBV19, the J call TRBJ2-7; possibly TRBD2 for D (6 bases). CDR3 size: 14 residues. The germline gives CDR1 LNHDA, CDR2 SQIVND (reference sequence). Trimming took off 3 bases at V and 2 bases at J, with 11 bases between the two ends.

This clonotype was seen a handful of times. The CDR3 region has the DNA TGTGCCAGCAGCCCGCCGAGGGGCGGCTATAGCACAGATACGCAGTATTTT. Its translation is CASSPPRGGYSTDTQYF. V is TRBV7-2 and J is TRBJ2-3; D is perhaps TRBD1 or TRBD2 (5 bases each). The CDR3 length is 17 residues. Germline V gene sequence: CDR1 SGHTA, CDR2 FQGNSA. Trimming stripped 5 bases from V and 0 bases from J, with 18 bases between.

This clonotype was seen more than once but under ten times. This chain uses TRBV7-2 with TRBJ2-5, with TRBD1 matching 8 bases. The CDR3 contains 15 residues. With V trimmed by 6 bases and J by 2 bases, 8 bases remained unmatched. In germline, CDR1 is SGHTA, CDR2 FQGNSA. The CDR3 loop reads CASRAGGAGQETQYF. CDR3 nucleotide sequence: TGTGCCAGCAGAGCAGGGGGCGCGGGGCAAGAGACCCAGTACTTC.

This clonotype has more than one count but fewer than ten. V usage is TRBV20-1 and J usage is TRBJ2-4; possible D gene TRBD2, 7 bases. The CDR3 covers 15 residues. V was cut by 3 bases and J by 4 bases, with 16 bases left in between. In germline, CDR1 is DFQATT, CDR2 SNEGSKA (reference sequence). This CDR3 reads CSASPTQGGKNIQYF. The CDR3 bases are TGCAGTGCTAGCCCCACACAGGGAGGGAAAAACATTCAGTACTTC.

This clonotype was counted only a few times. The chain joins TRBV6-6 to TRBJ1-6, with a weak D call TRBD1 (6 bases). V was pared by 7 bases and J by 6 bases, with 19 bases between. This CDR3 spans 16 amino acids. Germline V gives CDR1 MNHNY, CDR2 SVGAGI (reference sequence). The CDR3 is CASTVPGQRPNSPLHF. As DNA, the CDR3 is TGTGCCAGCACTGTCCCGGGACAAAGACCTAATTCACCCCTCCACTTT.

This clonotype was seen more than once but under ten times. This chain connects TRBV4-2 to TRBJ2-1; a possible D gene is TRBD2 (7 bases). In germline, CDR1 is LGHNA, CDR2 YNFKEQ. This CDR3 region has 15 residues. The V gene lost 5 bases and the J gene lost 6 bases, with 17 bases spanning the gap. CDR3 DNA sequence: TGTGCCAGCAGCGAGCTAGGGGGGGTTTTCAATGAGCAGTTCTTC. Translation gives CASSELGGVFNEQFF.

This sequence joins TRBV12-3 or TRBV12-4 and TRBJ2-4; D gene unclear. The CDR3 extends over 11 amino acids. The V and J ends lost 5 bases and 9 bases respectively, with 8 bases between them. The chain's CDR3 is CASSTGPIQYF. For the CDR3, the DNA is TGTGCCAGCAGTACCGGGCCCATTCAGTACTTC.

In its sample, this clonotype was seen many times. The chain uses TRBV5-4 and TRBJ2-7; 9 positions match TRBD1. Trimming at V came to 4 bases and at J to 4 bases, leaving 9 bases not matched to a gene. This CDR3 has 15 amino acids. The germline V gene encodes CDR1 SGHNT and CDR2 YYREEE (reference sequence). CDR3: CASSLPGTGTYEQYF. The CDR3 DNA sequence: TGTGCCAGCAGCCTACCTGGGACAGGGACATACGAGCAGTACTTC.

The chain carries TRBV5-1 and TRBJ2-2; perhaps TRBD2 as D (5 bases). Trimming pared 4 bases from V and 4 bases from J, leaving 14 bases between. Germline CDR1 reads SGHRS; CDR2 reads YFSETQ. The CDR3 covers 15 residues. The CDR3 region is CASSGPRAGTGELFF. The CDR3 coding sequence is TGCGCCAGCAGCGGCCCTCGCGCGGGCACCGGGGAGCTGTTTTTT.

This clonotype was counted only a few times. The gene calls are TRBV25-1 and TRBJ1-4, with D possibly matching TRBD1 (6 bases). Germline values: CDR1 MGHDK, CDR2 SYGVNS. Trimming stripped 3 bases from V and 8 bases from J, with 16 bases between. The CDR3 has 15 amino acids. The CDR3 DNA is TGTGCCAGCAGTGATAAACGTACTAGGGGGGAAAAACTGTTTTTT. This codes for CASSDKRTRGEKLFF.

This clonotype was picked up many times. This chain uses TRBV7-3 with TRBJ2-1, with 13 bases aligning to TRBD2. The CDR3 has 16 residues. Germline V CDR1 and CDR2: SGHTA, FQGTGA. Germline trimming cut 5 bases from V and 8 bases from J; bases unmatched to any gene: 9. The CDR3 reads CASSGLTSGGAHEQFF. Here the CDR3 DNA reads TGTGCCAGCAGCGGGCTCACTAGCGGGGGGGCCCATGAGCAGTTCTTC.